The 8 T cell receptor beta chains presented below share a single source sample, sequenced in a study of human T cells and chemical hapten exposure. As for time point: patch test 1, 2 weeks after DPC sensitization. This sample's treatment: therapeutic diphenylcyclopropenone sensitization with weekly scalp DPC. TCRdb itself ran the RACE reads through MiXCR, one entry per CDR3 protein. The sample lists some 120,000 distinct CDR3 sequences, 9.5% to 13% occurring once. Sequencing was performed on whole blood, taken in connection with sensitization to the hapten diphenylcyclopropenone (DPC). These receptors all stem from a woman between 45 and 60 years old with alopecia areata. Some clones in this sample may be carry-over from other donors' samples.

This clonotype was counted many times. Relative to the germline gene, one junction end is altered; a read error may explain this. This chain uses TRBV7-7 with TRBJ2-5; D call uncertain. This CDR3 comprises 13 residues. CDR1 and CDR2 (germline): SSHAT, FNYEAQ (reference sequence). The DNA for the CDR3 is TGTGCTAGCAGCGTGGGCTTTCAAGAGACCCAGTACTTC. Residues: CASSVGFQETQYF.

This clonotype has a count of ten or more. The CDR3 spells CASSPDWGQGFSYEQYF. CDR3 nucleotide sequence: TGTGCCAGCAGCCCGGACTGGGGGCAGGGATTTTCCTACGAGCAGTACTTC. The V call is TRBV3-1, the J call TRBJ2-7, with D perhaps matching TRBD1 (6 bases). Germline assignment: CDR1 LGHDT and CDR2 YNNKEL (reference sequence). This CDR3 region has 17 residues. The ends were cut back, 4 bases at V and 1 base at J, with 20 bases in the middle.

CDR3 in amino acids: CASSSPATEQYF. In DNA form, the CDR3 reads TGTGCCAGCAGCTCACCGGCTACCGAGCAGTACTTC. The chain couples TRBV28 to TRBJ2-7; D unclear. Germline loops: CDR1 MDHEN, CDR2 SYDVKM. Trimming cost V 6 bases and J 6 bases, with 12 bases left between them. This CDR3 has 12 residues.

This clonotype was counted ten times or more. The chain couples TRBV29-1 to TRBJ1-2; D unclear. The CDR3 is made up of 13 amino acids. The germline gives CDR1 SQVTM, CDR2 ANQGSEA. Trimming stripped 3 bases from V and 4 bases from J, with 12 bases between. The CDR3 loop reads CSVEVRSSYGYTF. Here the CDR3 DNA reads TGCAGCGTTGAGGTCAGATCGAGCTATGGCTACACCTTC.

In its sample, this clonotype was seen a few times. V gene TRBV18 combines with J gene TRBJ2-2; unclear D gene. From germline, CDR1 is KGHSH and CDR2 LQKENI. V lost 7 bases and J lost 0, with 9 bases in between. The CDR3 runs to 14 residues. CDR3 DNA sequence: TGTGCCAGCTACCCCCAGACGAACACCGGGGAGCTGTTTTTT. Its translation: CASYPQTNTGELFF.

Here the CDR3 reads CASSLGGVLGETQYF. CDR3 bases: TGTGCCAGCAGCTTGGGCGGGGTCTTGGGAGAGACCCAGTACTTC. The chain links TRBV7-2 to TRBJ2-5, with TRBD2 as a possible D gene (6 bases). The ends were cut back, 3 bases at V and 4 bases at J, with 15 bases in the middle. This CDR3 is built from 15 residues. Germline CDR1 is SGHTA and CDR2 is FQGNSA.

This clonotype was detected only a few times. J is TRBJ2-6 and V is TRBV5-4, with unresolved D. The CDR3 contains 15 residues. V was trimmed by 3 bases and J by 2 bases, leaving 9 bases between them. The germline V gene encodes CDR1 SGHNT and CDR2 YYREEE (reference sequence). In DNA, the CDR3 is TGTGCCAGCAGCTCCCCCGCGGCTGGGGCCAACGTCCTGACTTTC. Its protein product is CASSSPAAGANVLTF.

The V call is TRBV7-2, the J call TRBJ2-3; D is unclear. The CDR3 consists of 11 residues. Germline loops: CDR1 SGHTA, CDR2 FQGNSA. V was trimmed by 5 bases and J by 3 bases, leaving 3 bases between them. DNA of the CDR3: TGTGCCAGCAGCCCTACAGATACGCAGTATTTT. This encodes CASSPTDTQYF. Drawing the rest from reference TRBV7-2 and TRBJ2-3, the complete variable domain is GAGVSQSPSNKVTEKGKDVELRCDPISGHTALYWYRQSLGQGLEFLIYFQGNSAPDKSGLPSDRFSAERTGGSVSTLTIQRTQQEDSAVYLCASSPTDTQYFGPGTRLTVL.